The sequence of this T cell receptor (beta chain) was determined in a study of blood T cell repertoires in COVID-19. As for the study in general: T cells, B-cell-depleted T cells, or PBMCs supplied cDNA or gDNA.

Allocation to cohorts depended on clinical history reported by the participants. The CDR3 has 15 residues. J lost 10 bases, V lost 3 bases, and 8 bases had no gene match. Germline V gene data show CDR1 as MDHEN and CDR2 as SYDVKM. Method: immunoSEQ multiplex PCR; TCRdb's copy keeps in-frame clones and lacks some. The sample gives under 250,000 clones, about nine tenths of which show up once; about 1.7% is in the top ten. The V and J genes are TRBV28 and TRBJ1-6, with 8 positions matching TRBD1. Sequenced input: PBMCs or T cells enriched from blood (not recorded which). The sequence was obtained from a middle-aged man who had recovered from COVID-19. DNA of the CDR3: TGTGCCAGCAGTTTCCTTATGGACAGGGACTCACCCCTCCACTTT. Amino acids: CASSFLMDRDSPLHF.